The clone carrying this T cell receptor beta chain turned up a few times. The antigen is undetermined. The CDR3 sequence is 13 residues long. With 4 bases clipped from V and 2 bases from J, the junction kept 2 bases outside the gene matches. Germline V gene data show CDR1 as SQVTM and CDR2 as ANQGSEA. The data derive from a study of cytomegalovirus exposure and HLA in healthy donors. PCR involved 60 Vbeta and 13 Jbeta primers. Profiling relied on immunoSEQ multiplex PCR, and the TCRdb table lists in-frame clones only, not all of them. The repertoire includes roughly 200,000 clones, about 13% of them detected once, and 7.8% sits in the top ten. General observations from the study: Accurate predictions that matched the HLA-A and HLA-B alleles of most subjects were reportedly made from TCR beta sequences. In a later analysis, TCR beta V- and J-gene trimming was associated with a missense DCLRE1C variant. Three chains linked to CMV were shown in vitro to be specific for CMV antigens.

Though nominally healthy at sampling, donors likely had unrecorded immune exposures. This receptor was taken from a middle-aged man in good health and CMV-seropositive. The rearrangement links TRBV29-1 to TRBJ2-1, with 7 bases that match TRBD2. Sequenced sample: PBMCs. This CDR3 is CSVAGTTYNEQFF. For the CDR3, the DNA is TGCAGCGTTGCGGGGACTACCTACAATGAGCAGTTCTTC.